One sample yielded the 18 T cell receptor beta chains listed below, sequenced in a study of T cell repertoires in cytomegalovirus infection (dated by TCRdb to 2018 to 2020). TCRdb names Illumina HiSeq 1500 as the instrument used. TCRdb reran the public reads through fastp at Q25 and MiXCR, keeping productive beta chains. Here each entry gathers all rows of one CDR3 protein and keeps the most common genes and DNA. This sample gives around 260,000 distinct CDR3 sequences in total; under 30% of them show up just once. Together, the top ten hold approximately 15% of the sample. Sequenced material: PBMCs. These receptors originate from a human donor in good health (CMV status not recorded). Some clones in this sample may be carry-over from other donors' samples.

There are a few counts of this clonotype. This chain links TRBV2 with TRBJ2-2; no definite D call. The CDR3 has 15 residues. Trimming took 1 base from V and 2 from J, leaving 8 bases between them. Germline V gene data show CDR1 as SNHLY and CDR2 as FYNNEI. CDR3 sequence reads: CASSEGQTNTGELFF. CDR3 sequence (DNA): TGTGCCAGCAGTGAAGGTCAGACCAACACCGGGGAGCTGTTTTTT.

This chain joins TRBV7-9 and TRBJ2-1; D unclear. The CDR3 loop spans 16 amino acids. The V end lost 2 bases, the J end lost 9 bases, and 20 bases lay between the germline ends. Germline CDR1 and CDR2: SEHNR and FQNEAQ (reference sequence). CDR3 sequence: CASSLQAGRVGREQFF. The DNA for the CDR3 is TGTGCCAGCAGCTTACAGGCAGGAAGGGTAGGACGTGAGCAGTTCTTC.

The chain joins TRBV11-2 to TRBJ2-7; tentative D call: TRBD1 (6 bases). The V and J ends lost 1 base and 3 bases respectively, with 13 bases between them. The CDR3 extends over 15 amino acids. Germline-derived CDR1 and CDR2 are SGHAT and FQNNGV. CDR3 protein: CASSLGAGVGYEQYF. The CDR3 DNA is TGTGCCAGCAGCTTAGGGGCAGGGGTCGGCTACGAGCAGTACTTC.

The table lists this clonotype with a few counts. The CDR3 DNA follows: TGCAGTGCTAGAAACGAACGAACTAGCGACGAGCAGTACTTC. Translating gives CSARNERTSDEQYF. The V call is TRBV20-1, the J call TRBJ2-7, with 7 positions matching TRBD2. The V gene end was trimmed by 2 bases and the J gene end by 5 bases; junction bases not matched to a gene: 9. This CDR3 comprises 14 residues. Per the germline V gene, CDR1 is DFQATT and CDR2 is SNEGSKA (reference sequence).

The V gene is TRBV7-9, the J gene TRBJ2-1; the match to TRBD2 covers 8 bases. Germline V lookup: CDR1 SEHNR, CDR2 FQNEAQ (reference sequence). This CDR3 is 15 amino acids long. Unmatched junction bases numbered 9, after V lost 3 bases and J lost 8 bases. The CDR3 is CASSFGAGVVDEQFF. For the CDR3, the DNA is TGTGCCAGCAGCTTTGGAGCGGGAGTGGTCGATGAGCAGTTCTTC.

This clonotype was seen more than once but under ten times. V usage is TRBV29-1 and J usage is TRBJ2-1, with D perhaps matching TRBD1 (6 bases). V lost 4 bases and J lost 9, with 19 bases in between. The CDR3 spans 14 residues. Per germline, CDR1 SQVTM and CDR2 ANQGSEA. The CDR3 here is CSVVQYGRGSEQFF. CDR3 nucleotide sequence: TGCAGCGTTGTACAATACGGCAGGGGCAGTGAGCAGTTCTTC.

This chain uses TRBV6-6 with TRBJ1-2; maybe TRBD1 (5 bases). The CDR3 is 13 residues long. From germline, CDR1 is MNHNY and CDR2 SVGAGI (reference sequence). Trimming removed 4 bases at V and 6 bases at J, with 12 bases between. This CDR3 is CASSLGLGDGYTF. CDR3 bases: TGTGCCAGCAGTTTGGGACTGGGGGATGGCTACACCTTC.

The chain combines TRBV18 with TRBJ1-6; no clear D. The germline gives CDR1 KGHSH, CDR2 LQKENI. Trimming pared 1 base from V and 8 bases from J, leaving 9 bases between. The CDR3 loop spans 14 amino acids. Here the CDR3 DNA reads TGTGCCAGCTCACCACAGGGCCAAGATTCACCCCTCCACTTT. Translating it yields CASSPQGQDSPLHF.

This chain connects TRBV19 to TRBJ2-1; no reliable D call. CDR1 and CDR2 (germline): LNHDA, SQIVND (reference sequence). V gave up 10 bases and J gave up 4 bases, with 11 bases separating them. This CDR3 has 12 amino acids. The CDR3 here is CATLDTYNEQFF. The DNA for the CDR3 is TGTGCCACCCTAGACACGTACAATGAGCAGTTCTTC. The whole variable domain, remainder taken from reference TRBV19 and TRBJ2-1, is DGGITQSPKYLFRKEGQNVTLSCEQNLNHDAMYWYRQDPGQGLRLIYYSQIVNDFQKGDIAEGYSVSREKKESFPLTVTSAQKNPTAFYLCATLDTYNEQFFGPGTRLTVL.

The chain links TRBV20-1 to TRBJ1-2; 11 bases map to TRBD1. The CDR3 is 18 amino acids. J lost 2 bases, V lost 6 bases, and 17 bases had no gene match. Per germline, CDR1 DFQATT and CDR2 SNEGSKA (reference sequence). DNA of the CDR3: TGCAGTGCAGAGCCCCCTGCCGGGACAGGGGGAGGCAACTATGGCTACACCTTC. Translation gives CSAEPPAGTGGGNYGYTF.

This clonotype has ten or more counts. J is TRBJ1-6 and V is TRBV7-2, with D unresolved. The CDR3 is made up of 16 amino acids. The germline gives CDR1 SGHTA, CDR2 FQGNSA. Trimming removed 5 bases at V and 1 base at J, with 12 bases between. CDR3 in DNA: TGTGCCAGCAGCCTGGCCAGGAGGTCCTATAATTCACCCCTCCACTTT. Amino acids: CASSLARRSYNSPLHF.

The chain has TRBV29-1 and TRBJ1-3; 8 bases map to TRBD1. The trim removed 4 bases at V and 1 base at J, leaving 3 bases unmatched. Per the germline V gene, CDR1 is SQVTM and CDR2 is ANQGSEA. The CDR3 covers 14 residues. DNA for the CDR3: TGCAGCGTTGTTCGGACAGGGTCTGGAAACACCATATATTTT. As protein: CSVVRTGSGNTIYF.

This clonotype was seen more than once but under ten times. V and J are TRBV20-1 and TRBJ2-1, with TRBD2 matching over 10 bases. The CDR3 covers 15 residues. Germline CDR1 reads DFQATT; CDR2 reads SNEGSKA (reference sequence). The V and J ends lost 5 bases and 4 bases, in that order; junction bases with no gene match: 8. DNA for the CDR3: TGCAGTGCTCCCCCGACTAGCGGGTTTTACAATGAGCAGTTCTTC. It specifies CSAPPTSGFYNEQFF.

The rearrangement links TRBV5-3 to TRBJ2-2; 7 positions match TRBD1. TRBV5-3 is an ORF; its function is uncertain. V gave up 8 bases and J gave up 6 bases; unmatched junction bases: 10. The CDR3 is 14 residues long. The CDR3 loop is CASSETGVAGELFF. The CDR3 nucleotides read TGTGCCAGCAGCGAAACAGGGGTAGCCGGGGAGCTGTTTTTT.

V and J are TRBV7-3 and TRBJ1-6; D uncertain. The CDR3 loop spans 13 amino acids. V lost 1 base to trimming and J lost 9 bases, with 7 bases between them. Germline values: CDR1 SGHTA, CDR2 FQGTGA. The CDR3 is CASSLRRLSPLHF. CDR3 DNA: TGTGCCAGCAGCTTAAGAAGGCTTTCACCCCTCCACTTT.

This clonotype was seen more than once but under ten times. V and J are TRBV14 and TRBJ2-1; 7 positions agree with TRBD2. The CDR3 is made up of 12 amino acids. Trimming at V came to 5 bases and at J to 10 bases, leaving 5 bases not matched to a gene. CDR1 is SGHDN and CDR2 is FVKESK in the germline V gene. In nucleotides, the CDR3 is TGTGCCAGCAGCTCCCAGCGGGGCGAGCAGTTCTTC. It yields the protein CASSSQRGEQFF.

The table lists this clonotype with a few counts. V gene TRBV6-1 combines with J gene TRBJ2-5, with a weak D call TRBD1 (6 bases). Germline V CDR1 and CDR2: MNHNS, SASEGT. V dropped 6 bases and J dropped 4 bases, with 15 bases sitting between them. The length of the CDR3 is 14 residues. As DNA, the CDR3 is TGTGCCAGCAGACCCAGGGGCCGAGGAGAGACCCAGTACTTC. Its translation: CASRPRGRGETQYF.

V and J are TRBV6-2 or TRBV6-3 and TRBJ2-7; D might be TRBD2 (6 bases). The ends were cut back, 7 bases at V and 3 bases at J, with 13 bases in the middle. The CDR3 contains 13 residues. CDR1 MNHEY and CDR2 SVGEGT come from the germline V gene. CDR3 loop: CASTSGGNYEQYF. In DNA, the CDR3 is TGTGCCAGCACTTCTGGGGGGAACTACGAGCAGTACTTC.